Presented here are 7 T cell receptor beta chains from one specimen sequenced in a study of vaccination and CD4 T cells after COVID-19. Oncomine TCR Beta short-read sequencing was applied to DNA from cultured CD4+ T cells. Via MiXCR, TCRdb re-called the PCR reads, giving one row per CDR3 protein. The data show more than 10,000 distinct CDR3 sequences, 50% to 65% seen once. Treatment: roughly ten-day PBMC culture with coronavirus spike peptide pools or control peptides (ViraFEST assay). Their recognized antigens are unknown. Sequenced input: CD4+ T cells from blood, cultured in vitro. These receptors originate from a human donor who had recovered from COVID-19.

V and J are TRBV18 and TRBJ1-5, with D possibly being TRBD1 (6 bases). Germline V gene sequence: CDR1 KGHSH, CDR2 LQKENI. The V and J ends lost 2 bases and 0 bases respectively, with 8 bases between them. The length of the CDR3 is 15 residues. This chain's CDR3 is CASSPGTHSNQPQHF. CDR3 nucleotides: TGTGCCAGCTCACCAGGGACACATAGCAATCAGCCCCAGCATTTT.

V usage is TRBV6-2 or TRBV6-3 and J usage is TRBJ1-3, with D unclear. With 4 bases removed from V and 0 bases from J, the gap between germline ends came to 7 bases. The CDR3 is made up of 14 amino acids. Germline loops: CDR1 MNHEY, CDR2 SVGEGT. In DNA form, the CDR3 reads TGTGCCAGCAGTTCACCAGGCTCTGGAAACACCATATATTTT. As protein: CASSSPGSGNTIYF.

This clonotype has only one observation. The chain recombines TRBV10-3 with TRBJ2-7; D call uncertain. The V gene's germline CDR1 is ENHRY and CDR2 SYGVKD. Trimming took 6 bases from V and 6 from J, leaving 12 bases between them. The CDR3 sequence is 12 residues long. CDR3 in DNA: TGTGCCATCAGCCCACAGACTCGCGAGCAGTACTTC. The encoded protein is CAISPQTREQYF.

J is TRBJ2-1 and V is TRBV24-1; a weak D match, TRBD2 (7 bases). The CDR3 length is 17 residues. The V and J ends lost 2 bases and 3 bases respectively, with 16 bases between them. Germline CDR1 is KGHDR and CDR2 is SFDVKD. CDR3 loop: CATSDSGEGGSYNEQFF. The CDR3 DNA is TGTGCCACCAGTGATTCAGGGGAGGGAGGGAGCTACAATGAGCAGTTCTTC.

The chain joins TRBV2 to TRBJ1-6; 9 bases are shared with TRBD1. Germline V gene lookup returns CDR1 SNHLY and CDR2 FYNNEI. With 5 bases clipped from V and 10 bases from J, the junction kept 6 bases outside the gene matches. This CDR3 contains 14 residues. The CDR3, as DNA: TGTGCCAGCAGTTCACAGGGGGCAGGGTCACCCCTCCACTTT. It specifies CASSSQGAGSPLHF. Full variable domain (outside the CDR3, taken from reference TRBV2 and TRBJ1-6): EPEVTQTPSHQVTQMGQEVILRCVPISNHLYFYWYRQILGQKVEFLVSFYNNEISEKSEIFDDQFSVERPDGSNFTLKIRSTKLEDSAMYFCASSSQGAGSPLHFGNGTRLTVT.

The chain couples TRBV6-5 to TRBJ1-6, with D hard to call. Trimming pared 0 bases from V and 14 bases from J, leaving 23 bases between. Looked up from germline, CDR1 is MNHEY and CDR2 is SVGAGI. This CDR3 contains 17 residues. The CDR3 region is CASSYSARASLNWALHF. The CDR3 region has the DNA TGTGCCAGCAGTTACTCAGCCCGGGCCTCGTTAAATTGGGCCCTCCACTTT.

The genes are TRBV15 and TRBJ2-7; the D is unclear. V lost 7 bases and J 1 base, leaving 17 bases between the germline ends. Germline CDR1 LNHNV, CDR2 YYDKDF (reference sequence). The length of the CDR3 is 15 residues. The CDR3 sequence: CATTDVLEVSYEQYF. CDR3 nucleotides: TGTGCCACCACGGACGTCCTAGAGGTGTCCTACGAGCAGTACTTC.